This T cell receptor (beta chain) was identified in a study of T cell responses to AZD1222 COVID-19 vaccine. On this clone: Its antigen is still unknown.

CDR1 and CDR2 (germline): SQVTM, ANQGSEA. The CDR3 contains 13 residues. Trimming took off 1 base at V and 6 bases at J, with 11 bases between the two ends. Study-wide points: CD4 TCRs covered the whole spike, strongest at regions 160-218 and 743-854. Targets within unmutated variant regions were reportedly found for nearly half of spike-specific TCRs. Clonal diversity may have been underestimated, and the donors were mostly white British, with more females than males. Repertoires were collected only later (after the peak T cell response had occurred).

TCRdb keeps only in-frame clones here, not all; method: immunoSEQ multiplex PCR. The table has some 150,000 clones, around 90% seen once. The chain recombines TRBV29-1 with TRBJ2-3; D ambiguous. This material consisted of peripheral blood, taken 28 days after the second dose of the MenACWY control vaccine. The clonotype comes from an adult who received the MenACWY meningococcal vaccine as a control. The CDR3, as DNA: TGCAGCGTTGAAGCTCTGAACCGGGATACGCAGTATTTT. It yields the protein CSVEALNRDTQYF.